This T cell receptor beta chain was captured in a study of early T cells in non-severe SARS-CoV-2 infection. TCRdb analysed the 5' RACE reads with MiXCR anew, one entry per CDR3 protein. The data show tens of thousands of distinct CDR3 sequences, less than 20% seen once. This CDR3 spans 15 amino acids. From germline, CDR1 is DFQATT and CDR2 SNEGSKA (reference sequence). Trimming took 4 bases from V and 0 from J; bases not matched to a gene: 4. Sequenced material: whole blood, taken at baseline. The genes are TRBV20-1 and TRBJ1-3; 9 bases line up with TRBD1. The origin of this receptor is an adult who was a healthcare worker with PCR-confirmed SARS-CoV-2 infection or an uninfected control (not recorded which). CDR3 in DNA: TGCAGTGCTATCCCGGACAGGGGCTCTGGAAACACCATATATTTT. This sequence encodes CSAIPDRGSGNTIYF.